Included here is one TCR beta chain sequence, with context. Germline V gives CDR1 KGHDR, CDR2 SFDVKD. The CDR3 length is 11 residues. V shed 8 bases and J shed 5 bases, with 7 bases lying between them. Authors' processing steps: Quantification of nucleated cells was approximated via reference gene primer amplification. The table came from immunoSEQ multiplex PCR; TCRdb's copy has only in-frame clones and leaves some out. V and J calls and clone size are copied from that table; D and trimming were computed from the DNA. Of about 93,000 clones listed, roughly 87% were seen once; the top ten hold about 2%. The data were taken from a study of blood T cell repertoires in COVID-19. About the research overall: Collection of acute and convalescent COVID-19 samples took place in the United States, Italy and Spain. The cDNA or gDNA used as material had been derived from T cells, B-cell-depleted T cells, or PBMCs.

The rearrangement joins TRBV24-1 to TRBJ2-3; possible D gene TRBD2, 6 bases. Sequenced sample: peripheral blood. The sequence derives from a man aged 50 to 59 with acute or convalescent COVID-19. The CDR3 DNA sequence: TGTGCCACCATGGGGGGAGATACGCAGTATTTT. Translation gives CATMGGDTQYF.